This T cell receptor (beta chain) emerged from a study of blood T cell repertoires in COVID-19. Study as a whole: Samples representing acute and convalescent COVID-19 were sourced from the United States, Italy and Spain. Sources were T cells, B-cell-depleted T cells, or PBMCs; the material itself was cDNA or gDNA.

Per the authors' pipeline: Nucleated cell counts were estimated from reference gene primer amplification. Using immunoSEQ multiplex PCR, the repertoire was profiled, and TCRdb retains in-frame clones only, with some absent. For V, J and clone size, that table is used; D and trimming come from the DNA. This repertoire shows over 35,000 clones, 75% to 90% found once; its top ten account for 35% to 55%. Germline values: CDR1 SGHVS, CDR2 FQNEAQ. The V gene lost 4 bases and the J gene lost 1 base, with 8 bases spanning the gap. The CDR3 has 15 amino acids. The clonotype originates from a man in his 60s with active or convalescent COVID-19. The J gene is TRBJ2-6, the V gene TRBV7-8, with D possibly matching TRBD1 (5 bases). Sequencing was carried out using peripheral blood. The CDR3 reads CASSSPGSGANVLTF. The CDR3, as DNA: TGTGCCAGCAGCTCGCCAGGGTCTGGGGCCAACGTCCTGACTTTC. Supplemented by reference TRBV7-8 and TRBJ2-6, the full variable domain reads GAGVSQSPRYKVAKRGQDVALRCDPISGHVSLFWYQQALGQGPEFLTYFQNEAQLDKSGLPSDRFFAERPEGSVSTLKIQRTQQEDSAVYLCASSSPGSGANVLTFGAGSRLTVL.